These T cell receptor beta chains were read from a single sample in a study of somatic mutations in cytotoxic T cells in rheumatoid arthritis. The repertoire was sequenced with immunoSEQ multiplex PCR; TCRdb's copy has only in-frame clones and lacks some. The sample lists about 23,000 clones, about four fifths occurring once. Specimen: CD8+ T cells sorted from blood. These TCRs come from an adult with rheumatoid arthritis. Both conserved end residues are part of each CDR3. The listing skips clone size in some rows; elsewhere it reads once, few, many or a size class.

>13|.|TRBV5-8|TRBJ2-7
CASSLEGDYEQYF
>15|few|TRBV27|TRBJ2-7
CASSSPGQGSYEQYF
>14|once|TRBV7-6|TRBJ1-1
CASSLVGEGAEAFF
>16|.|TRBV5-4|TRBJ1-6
CASSSPNDRGNSPLHF
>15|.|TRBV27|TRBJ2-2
CASSFGTGGAGELFF
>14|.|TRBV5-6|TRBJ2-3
CASSLAPGADTQYF
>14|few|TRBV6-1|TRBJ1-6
CASSGQTGVSPLHF
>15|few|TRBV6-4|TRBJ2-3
CASSDSLGGPDTQYF
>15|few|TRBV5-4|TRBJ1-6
CASSYQGEIGSPLHF
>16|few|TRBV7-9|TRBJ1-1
CASSSLAAGMNTEAFF
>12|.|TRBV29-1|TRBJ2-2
CSALWQTGELFF
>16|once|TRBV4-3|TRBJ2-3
CASSQDFGRGPDTQYF
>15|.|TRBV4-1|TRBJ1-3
CASSQPVFSGNTIYF
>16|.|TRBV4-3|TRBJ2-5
CASSPLAAPAGETQYF
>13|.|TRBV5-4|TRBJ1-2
CASSFWGTYGYTF
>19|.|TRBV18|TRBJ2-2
CASSAGTGGPIGYTGELFF
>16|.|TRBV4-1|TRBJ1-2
CASSQIGGNLNYGYTF
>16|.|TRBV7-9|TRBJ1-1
CASSSQGLGGNTEAFF
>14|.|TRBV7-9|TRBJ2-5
CASSTGTSQETQYF
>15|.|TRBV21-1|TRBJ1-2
CASSKSAGDRGGYTF
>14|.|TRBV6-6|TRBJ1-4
CASTNLGGSEKLFF
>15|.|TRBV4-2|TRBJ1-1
CASSQDPSLNTEAFF
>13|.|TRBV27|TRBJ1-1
CASSQIPGPEAFF
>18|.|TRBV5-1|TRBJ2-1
CASSLSSGGAGSYNEQFF
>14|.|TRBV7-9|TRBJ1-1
CASTSFFMNTEAFF
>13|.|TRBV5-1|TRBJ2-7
CASSLIVSYEQYF
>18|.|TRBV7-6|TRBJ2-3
CASSSIGHVTGSTDTQYF
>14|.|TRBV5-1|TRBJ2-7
CASSLGLDLYEQYF
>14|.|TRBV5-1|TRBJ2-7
CASSPGGENYEQYF
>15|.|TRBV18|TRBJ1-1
CASSPPEGLRTEAFF
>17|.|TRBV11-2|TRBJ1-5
CASSLGVGRGPNQPQHF
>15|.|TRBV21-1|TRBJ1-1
CASSKAGVENTEAFF
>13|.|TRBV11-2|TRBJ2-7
CASSTGHTYEQYF
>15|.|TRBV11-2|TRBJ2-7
CASSREGRTFVRQYF
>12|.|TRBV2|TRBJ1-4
CASSETNEKLFF
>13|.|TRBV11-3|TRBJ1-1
CASSLGAGTEAFF
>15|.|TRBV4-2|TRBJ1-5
CASSQEAASNQPQHF
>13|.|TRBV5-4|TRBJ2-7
CASSLYPSSEQYF
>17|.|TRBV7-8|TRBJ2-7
CASSHLRGQGRTYEQYF
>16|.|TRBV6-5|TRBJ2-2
CASSYSMGANTGELFF
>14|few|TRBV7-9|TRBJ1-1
CASSARTGGTEAFF
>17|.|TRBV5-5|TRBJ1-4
CASSLEWADATNEKLFF
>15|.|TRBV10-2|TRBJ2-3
CASSPGTGPADTQYF
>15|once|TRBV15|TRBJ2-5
CATSKGTRGEETQYF
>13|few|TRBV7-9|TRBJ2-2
CASGDKNTGELFF
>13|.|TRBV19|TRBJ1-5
CASSIDTTGPQHF
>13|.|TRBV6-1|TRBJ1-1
CASSEAGGTEAFF
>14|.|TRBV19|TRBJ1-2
CASSPSPTNYGYTF
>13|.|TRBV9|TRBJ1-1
CASGKGVLAQAFF
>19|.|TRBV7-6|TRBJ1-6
CASSPDWDSRLTYNSPLHF
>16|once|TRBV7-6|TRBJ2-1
CASSLAAGVAGNEQFF
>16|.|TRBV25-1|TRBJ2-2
CASSEGRGGRTGELFF
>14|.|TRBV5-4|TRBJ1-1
CASSYGGLETEAFF